These 27 T cell receptor beta chains originate from one sample sequenced in a study of early stage breast cancer tumors. Here immunoSEQ multiplex PCR was the method, and the copy in TCRdb shows in-frame clones only, minus some. The repertoire includes about 25,000 clones, 60% to 70% of them detected once, and around 10% sits in the top ten. Sequencing was carried out using breast tumor tissue. Receptors originate from a person between 60 and 69 years old with breast cancer.

This chain joins TRBV19 and TRBJ2-1; 7 bases are a match to TRBD2. Looked up from germline, CDR1 is LNHDA and CDR2 is SQIVND (reference sequence). V shed 2 bases and J 9 bases; nucleotides not matched to a gene: 4. CDR3 length: 13 amino acids. The CDR3 loop is CASSIRGLREQFF. Here the CDR3 DNA reads TGTGCCAGTAGTATACGGGGACTACGTGAGCAGTTCTTC.

This clone has just a few counts. This chain connects TRBV5-1 to TRBJ2-2, with 9 bases lining up with TRBD1. J was trimmed by 3 bases and V by 1 base; bases with no gene match: 4. The CDR3 has 16 residues. CDR1 SGHRS and CDR2 YFSETQ come from the germline V gene. CDR3 region: CASSLSRQGDTGELFF. CDR3 DNA: TGCGCCAGCAGCTTGAGCCGACAGGGGGACACCGGGGAGCTGTTTTTT. The full variable domain, in which reference TRBV5-1 and TRBJ2-2 provide the parts outside the CDR3, is KAGVTQTPRYLIKTRGQQVTLSCSPISGHRSVSWYQQTPGQGLQFLFEYFSETQRNKGNFPGRFSGRQFSNSRSEMNVSTLELGDSALYLCASSLSRQGDTGELFFGEGSRLTVL.

This chain links TRBV5-1 with TRBJ1-1; no reliable D call. V dropped 0 bases and J dropped 0 bases, with 18 bases sitting between them. The CDR3 has 18 residues. Germline CDR1 and CDR2: SGHRS and YFSETQ. The CDR3 loop reads CASSLGLRGRDMNTEAFF. The CDR3 DNA reads as TGCGCCAGCAGCTTGGGACTGCGGGGTCGTGACATGAACACTGAAGCTTTCTTT.

This rearrangement joins TRBV7-2 to TRBJ2-4, with 12 nucleotides matching TRBD1. Germline CDR1 SGHTA, CDR2 FQGNSA. J was trimmed by 6 bases and V by 1 base; bases with no gene match: 7. The CDR3 loop spans 17 amino acids. The CDR3 nucleotides are TGTGCCAGCAGCTTAGACATGGGGACAGGGGGCTCAAACATTCAGTACTTC. It codes for CASSLDMGTGGSNIQYF.

The chain couples TRBV6-5 to TRBJ1-2; 8 nucleotides agree with TRBD1. This CDR3 comprises 13 residues. CDR1 is MNHEY and CDR2 is SVGAGI in the germline V gene. Losses at the gene ends were 2 bases for V and 7 bases for J; bases not matched to a gene: 3. This CDR3 reads CASSYGTGGGYTF. The DNA of the CDR3 is TGTGCCAGCAGTTACGGAACAGGGGGTGGCTACACCTTC.

This clone was detected a few times. The chain joins TRBV9 to TRBJ2-2; D unclear. V was clipped by 0 bases and J by 6 bases, with 9 bases between them. The length of the CDR3 is 14 residues. The germline gives CDR1 SGDLS, CDR2 YYNGEE. The CDR3 protein is CASSVVEASGELFF. The CDR3 DNA is TGTGCCAGCAGCGTAGTGGAAGCGTCCGGGGAGCTGTTTTTT.

The chain uses TRBV19 and TRBJ1-2; D perhaps matches TRBD1 (6 bases). This CDR3 has 15 amino acids. Trimming removed 4 bases at V and 4 bases at J, with 16 bases between. Germline V gives CDR1 LNHDA, CDR2 SQIVND (reference sequence). The CDR3 loop is CASSTRTVFGYGYTF. DNA of the CDR3: TGTGCCAGTAGTACCAGGACAGTTTTTGGCTATGGCTACACCTTC.

V is TRBV7-2 and J is TRBJ2-4; D is possibly TRBD1 (5 bases). Trimming stripped 3 bases from V and 5 bases from J, with 11 bases between. The CDR3 is made up of 14 amino acids. Germline CDR1 is SGHTA and CDR2 is FQGNSA. Here the CDR3 reads CASSLVPGQNIQYF. The CDR3 DNA sequence: TGTGCCAGCAGCTTGGTGCCAGGGCAAAACATTCAGTACTTC.

The chain combines TRBV29-1 with TRBJ2-4, with 7 bases fitting TRBD1. The CDR3 totals 12 residues. CDR1 is SQVTM and CDR2 is ANQGSEA in the germline V gene. The junction had 0 bases not matched to a gene; V was cut back by 4 bases and J by 3 bases. The DNA of the CDR3 is TGCAGCGTTGGGGACAGCAAAAACATTCAGTACTTC. This encodes CSVGDSKNIQYF.

The gene calls are TRBV28 and TRBJ2-1; D perhaps matches TRBD2 (6 bases). This CDR3 is built from 15 residues. Trimming took 1 base from V and 8 from J, leaving 15 bases between them. Germline loops: CDR1 MDHEN, CDR2 SYDVKM. CDR3 in amino acids: CASSLFLTSSDEQFF. In DNA, the CDR3 is TGTGCCAGCAGTTTATTTTTAACTAGCTCCGATGAGCAGTTCTTC.

This clone is a singleton in its sample. The chain employs TRBV5-1 and TRBJ2-3, with 8 bases aligning to TRBD2. Germline trimming cut 7 bases from V and 3 bases from J; bases unmatched to any gene: 4. The CDR3 totals 13 residues. Germline V CDR1 and CDR2: SGHRS, YFSETQ. The DNA for the CDR3 is TGCGCCAGCCACAGCGGGAGTACAGATACGCAGTATTTT. Protein sequence: CASHSGSTDTQYF.

The CDR3 spells CASSFLAGGSLFNEQFF. CDR3 in DNA: TGTGCCAGCAGCTTTCTAGCGGGAGGCTCTCTCTTCAATGAGCAGTTCTTC. The V gene is TRBV7-9, the J gene TRBJ2-1, with TRBD2 identical over 11 bases. CDR1 is SEHNR and CDR2 is FQNEAQ in the germline V gene (reference sequence). J was trimmed by 6 bases and V by 3 bases; bases with no gene match: 10. The CDR3 consists of 17 residues.

The rearrangement links TRBV30 to TRBJ2-1; the D gene is possibly TRBD1 (5 bases). Germline assignment: CDR1 GTSNPN and CDR2 SVGIG (reference sequence). CDR3 length equals 14 residues. Trimming took 0 bases from V and 4 from J, leaving 10 bases between them. The CDR3 here is CAWSVGQSYNEQFF. In DNA, the CDR3 is TGTGCCTGGAGTGTCGGACAATCTTACAATGAGCAGTTCTTC.

The chain is built from TRBV11-2 and TRBJ1-2; D unclear. Trimming cost V 5 bases and J 3 bases, with 10 bases left between them. The CDR3 extends over 13 amino acids. Germline values: CDR1 SGHAT, CDR2 FQNNGV. The DNA of the CDR3 is TGTGCCAGCAGCCCCCGACTGTACTATGGCTACACCTTC. Translating it yields CASSPRLYYGYTF.

This clone has more than one count but fewer than ten. The rearrangement links TRBV7-9 to TRBJ1-1; no definite D call. There are 14 residues in the CDR3. Trimming shortened V by 5 bases and J by 0 bases, and 10 bases separated the two germline ends. CDR1 is SEHNR, CDR2 FQNEAQ, per germline (reference sequence). The CDR3 DNA reads as TGTGCCAGCAGCCGGGTTGAGATGAACACTGAAGCTTTCTTT. Its translation: CASSRVEMNTEAFF.

The rearrangement joins TRBV5-6 to TRBJ2-1; 10 positions match TRBD1. The CDR3 runs 16 residues. Germline CDR1 reads SGHDT; CDR2 reads YYEEEE. V was pared by 4 bases and J by 6 bases, with 10 bases of the junction left unmatched. The CDR3 nucleotides read TGTGCCAGCAGCCCCCTGGGACAGGGGAATCCCAATGAGCAGTTCTTC. Translated, it gives CASSPLGQGNPNEQFF.

About this clone: At one of its ends the junction is not consistent with the germline gene, which may arise from a read error. In DNA form, the CDR3 reads TGTGCTAGCAGCCCCGGACTAGCGGGAGGGATAAGGGAGCAGTTCTTC. Its protein is CASSPGLAGGIREQFF. The V call is TRBV7-7, the J call TRBJ2-1; 15 nucleotides line up with TRBD2. The CDR3 loop spans 16 amino acids. The germline V gene encodes CDR1 SSHAT and CDR2 FNYEAQ (reference sequence).

This clone was counted a single time. The chain is built from TRBV27 and TRBJ2-7; 10 bases match TRBD2. The CDR3 sequence is 17 residues long. V lost 5 bases, J lost 4 bases, and 14 bases stayed unmatched. From germline, CDR1 is MNHEY and CDR2 SMNVEV (reference sequence). The DNA for the CDR3 is TGTGCCAGCAGTAGCGGGAGGGCCGCGAGAGGCGATTACGAGCAGTACTTC. It yields the protein CASSSGRAARGDYEQYF.

This rearrangement joins TRBV11-3 to TRBJ2-2, with D unresolved. Germline CDR1 is SGHNT and CDR2 is YENEEA. The CDR3 has 14 amino acids. Trimming took off 4 bases at V and 3 bases at J, with 9 bases between the two ends. The CDR3 is CASSSDSYTGELFF. The CDR3 DNA reads as TGTGCCAGCAGCTCAGACTCTTACACCGGGGAGCTGTTTTTT.

V is TRBV19 and J is TRBJ1-5, with D possibly matching TRBD1 (6 bases). Between the trimmed V and J ends, which lost 5 bases and 3 bases, there was a span of 11 bases. The CDR3 sequence is 14 residues long. The V gene's germline CDR1 is LNHDA and CDR2 SQIVND (reference sequence). The CDR3 DNA reads as TGTGCCAGTAGTGGCCGGGACACCAATCAGCCCCAGCATTTT. This codes for CASSGRDTNQPQHF.

CDR3 sequence reads: CASSLGQLTGELFF. The CDR3 nucleotides read TGTGCCAGCAGCCTGGGACAGCTAACCGGGGAGCTGTTTTTT. The chain employs TRBV28 and TRBJ2-2, with 7 bases that match TRBD1. The CDR3 length is 14 residues. The germline gives CDR1 MDHEN, CDR2 SYDVKM. Unmatched junction bases numbered 6, after V lost 6 bases and J lost 5 bases.

V is TRBV30 and J is TRBJ2-3, with 15 bases that match TRBD2. V lost 2 bases, J lost 2 bases, and 11 bases stayed unmatched. The CDR3 totals 19 residues. Germline CDR1 reads GTSNPN; CDR2 reads SVGIG (reference sequence). CDR3 bases: TGTGCCTGGAGTCGACGGGGACTAGCGGGAGGTCCCATCACAGATACGCAGTATTTT. Its protein product is CAWSRRGLAGGPITDTQYF.

The chain uses TRBV19 and TRBJ2-3; possibly TRBD1 for D (6 bases). The CDR3 totals 14 residues. The ends were cut back, 5 bases at V and 2 bases at J, with 11 bases in the middle. The germline CDR1 and CDR2 sequences are LNHDA and SQIVND (reference sequence). This CDR3 reads CASSPRQATDTQYF. CDR3 bases: TGTGCCAGTAGTCCCAGACAGGCCACAGATACGCAGTATTTT.

The J gene is TRBJ2-1, the V gene TRBV2; weak D call: TRBD1 (5 bases). The length of the CDR3 is 10 residues. Per the germline V gene, CDR1 is SNHLY and CDR2 is FYNNEI. V lost 7 bases to trimming and J lost 7 bases, with 5 bases between them. Here the CDR3 reads CASTGNEQFF. The CDR3 nucleotides read TGTGCCAGCACAGGGAATGAGCAGTTCTTC. Combining the CDR3 with reference TRBV2 and TRBJ2-1 gives the whole variable domain EPEVTQTPSHQVTQMGQEVILRCVPISNHLYFYWYRQILGQKVEFLVSFYNNEISEKSEIFDDQFSVERPDGSNFTLKIRSTKLEDSAMYFCASTGNEQFFGPGTRLTVL.

The genes are TRBV11-2 and TRBJ2-5; D might be TRBD1 (6 bases). V lost 4 bases and J 0 bases, leaving 15 bases between the germline ends. The CDR3 extends over 16 amino acids. CDR1 and CDR2 (germline): SGHAT, FQNNGV. Written as DNA, the CDR3 is TGTGCCAGCAGCTCTTCAGGGGCCGGGTACCAAGAGACCCAGTACTTC. This encodes CASSSSGAGYQETQYF.

The V and J genes are TRBV20-1 and TRBJ2-3, with D hard to call. CDR3 length equals 11 residues. Germline assignment: CDR1 DFQATT and CDR2 SNEGSKA (reference sequence). The ends were cut back, 7 bases at V and 2 bases at J, with 7 bases in the middle. CDR3 sequence: CSGLITDTQYF. CDR3 DNA: TGCAGTGGGCTGATCACAGATACGCAGTATTTT.

The chain is built from TRBV10-3 and TRBJ2-3, with D perhaps matching TRBD2 (5 bases). The V end was cut by 11 bases, the J end by 0 bases, with 12 bases between. The CDR3 loop spans 13 amino acids. CDR1 ENHRY and CDR2 SYGVKD come from the germline V gene. Written as DNA, the CDR3 is TGTGCCGCCTCGGCGGGCAGCACAGATACGCAGTATTTT. This translates into CAASAGSTDTQYF.